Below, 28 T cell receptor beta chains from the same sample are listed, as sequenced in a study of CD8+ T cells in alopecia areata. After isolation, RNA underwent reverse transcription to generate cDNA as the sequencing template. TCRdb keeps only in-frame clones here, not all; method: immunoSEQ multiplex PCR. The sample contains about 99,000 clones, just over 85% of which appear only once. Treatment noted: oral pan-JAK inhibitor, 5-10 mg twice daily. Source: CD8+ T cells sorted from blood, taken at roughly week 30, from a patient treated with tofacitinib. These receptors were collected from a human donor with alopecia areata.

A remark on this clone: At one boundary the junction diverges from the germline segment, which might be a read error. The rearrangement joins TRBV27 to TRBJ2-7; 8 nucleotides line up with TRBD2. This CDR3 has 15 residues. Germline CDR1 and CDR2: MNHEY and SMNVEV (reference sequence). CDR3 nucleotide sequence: TGTGCCAGCAGTCCCTCAGCGGGGGCAGGCTACGAGCGGTACTTC. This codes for CASSPSAGAGYERYF.

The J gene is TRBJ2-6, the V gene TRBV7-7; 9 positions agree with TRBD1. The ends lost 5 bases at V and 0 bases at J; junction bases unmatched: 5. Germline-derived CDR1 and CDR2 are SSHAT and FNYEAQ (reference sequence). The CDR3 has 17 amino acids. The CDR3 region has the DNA TGTGCCAGCAGCCCGGGACAGGGAATCTCTGGGGCCAACGTCCTGACTTTC. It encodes CASSPGQGISGANVLTF.

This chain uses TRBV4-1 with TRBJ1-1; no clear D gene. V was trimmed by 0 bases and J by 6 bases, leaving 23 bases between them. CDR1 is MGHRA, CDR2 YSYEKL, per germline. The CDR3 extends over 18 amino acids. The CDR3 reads CASSQDFRGQRRWAEAFF. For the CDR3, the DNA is TGCGCCAGCAGCCAAGATTTTCGAGGCCAACGGCGATGGGCTGAAGCTTTCTTT.

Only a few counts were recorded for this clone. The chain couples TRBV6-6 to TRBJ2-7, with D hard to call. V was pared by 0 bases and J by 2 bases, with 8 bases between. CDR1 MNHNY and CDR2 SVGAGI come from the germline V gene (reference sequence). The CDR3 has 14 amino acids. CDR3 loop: CASSYSPGTYEQYF. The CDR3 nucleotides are TGTGCCAGCAGTTACTCTCCAGGTACCTACGAGCAGTACTTC.

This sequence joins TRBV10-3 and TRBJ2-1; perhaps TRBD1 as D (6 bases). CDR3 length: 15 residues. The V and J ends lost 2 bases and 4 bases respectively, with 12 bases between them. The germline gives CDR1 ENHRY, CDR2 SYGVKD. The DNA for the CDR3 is TGTGCCATCAGTGAGCCAGGGGCAAGGTACAATGAGCAGTTCTTC. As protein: CAISEPGARYNEQFF.

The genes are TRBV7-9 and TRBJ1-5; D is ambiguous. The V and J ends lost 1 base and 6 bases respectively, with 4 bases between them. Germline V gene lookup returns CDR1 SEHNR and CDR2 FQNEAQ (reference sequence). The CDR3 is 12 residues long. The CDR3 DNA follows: TGTGCCAGCAGCTTAGATGCTCAGCCCCAGCATTTT. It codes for CASSLDAQPQHF. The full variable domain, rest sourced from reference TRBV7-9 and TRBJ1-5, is DTGVSQNPRHKITKRGQNVTFRCDPISEHNRLYWYRQTLGQGPEFLTYFQNEAQLEKSRLLSDRFSAERPKGSFSTLEIQRTEQGDSAMYLCASSLDAQPQHFGDGTRLSIL.

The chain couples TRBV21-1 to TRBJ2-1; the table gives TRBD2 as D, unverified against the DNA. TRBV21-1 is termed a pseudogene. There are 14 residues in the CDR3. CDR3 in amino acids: CASSCSGTSNEQFF. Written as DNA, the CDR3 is TGTGCCAGCAGCTGTAGCGGTACTTCCAATGAGCAGTTCTTC.

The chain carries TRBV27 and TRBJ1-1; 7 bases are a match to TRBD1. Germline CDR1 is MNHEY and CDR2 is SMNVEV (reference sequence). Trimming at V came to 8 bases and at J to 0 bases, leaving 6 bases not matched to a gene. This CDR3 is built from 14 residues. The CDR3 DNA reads TGTGCCAGCGGCCCCGGGACAGTGAACACTGAAGCTTTCTTT. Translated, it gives CASGPGTVNTEAFF.

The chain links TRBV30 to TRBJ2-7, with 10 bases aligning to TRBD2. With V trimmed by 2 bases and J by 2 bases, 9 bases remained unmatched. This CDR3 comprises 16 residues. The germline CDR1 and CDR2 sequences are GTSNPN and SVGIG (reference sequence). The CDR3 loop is CAWSPTTSGDPYEQYF. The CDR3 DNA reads TGTGCCTGGAGTCCAACCACTAGCGGGGACCCCTACGAGCAGTACTTC.

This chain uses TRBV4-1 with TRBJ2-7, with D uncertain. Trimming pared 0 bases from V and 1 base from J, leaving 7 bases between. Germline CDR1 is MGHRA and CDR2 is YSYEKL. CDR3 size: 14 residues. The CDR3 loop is CASSQDPDSYEQYF. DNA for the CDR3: TGCGCCAGCAGCCAAGATCCTGATTCCTACGAGCAGTACTTC.

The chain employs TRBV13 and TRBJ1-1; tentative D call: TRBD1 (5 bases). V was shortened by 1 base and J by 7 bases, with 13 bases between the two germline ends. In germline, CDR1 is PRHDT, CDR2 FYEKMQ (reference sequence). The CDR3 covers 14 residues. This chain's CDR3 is CASSLEDGAGEAFF. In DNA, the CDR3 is TGTGCCAGCAGCTTAGAAGACGGGGCCGGTGAAGCTTTCTTT. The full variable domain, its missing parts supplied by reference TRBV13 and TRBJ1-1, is AAGVIQSPRHLIKEKRETATLKCYPIPRHDTVYWYQQGPGQDPQFLISFYEKMQSDKGSIPDRFSAQQFSDYHSELNMSSLELGDSALYFCASSLEDGAGEAFFGQGTRLTVV.

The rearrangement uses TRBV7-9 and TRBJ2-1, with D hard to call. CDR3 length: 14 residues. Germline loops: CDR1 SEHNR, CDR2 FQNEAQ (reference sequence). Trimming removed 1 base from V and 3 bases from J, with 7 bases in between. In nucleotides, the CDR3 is TGTGCCAGCAGCTTAGGGGTGGGCTACAATGAGCAGTTCTTC. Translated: CASSLGVGYNEQFF.

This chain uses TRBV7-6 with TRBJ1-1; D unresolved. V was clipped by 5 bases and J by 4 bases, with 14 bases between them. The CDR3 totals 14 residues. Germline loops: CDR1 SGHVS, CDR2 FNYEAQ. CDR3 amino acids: CASSATKRGTEAFF. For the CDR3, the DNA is TGTGCCAGCAGCGCCACCAAAAGAGGCACTGAAGCTTTCTTT.

The CDR3 bases are TGTGCCAGCAGCCCTACAGGGGTGGGCAATGAGCAGTTCTTC. Translating gives CASSPTGVGNEQFF. This sequence joins TRBV7-6 and TRBJ2-1; the match to TRBD1 covers 7 bases. Per the germline V gene, CDR1 is SGHVS and CDR2 is FNYEAQ. Trimming at V came to 5 bases and at J to 6 bases, leaving 7 bases not matched to a gene. The CDR3 runs to 14 residues.

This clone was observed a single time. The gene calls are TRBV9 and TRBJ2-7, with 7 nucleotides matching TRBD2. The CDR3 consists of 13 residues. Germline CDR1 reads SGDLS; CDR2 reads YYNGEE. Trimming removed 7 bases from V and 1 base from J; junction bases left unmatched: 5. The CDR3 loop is CASSGTNSYEQYF. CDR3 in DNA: TGTGCCAGCTCTGGGACTAATTCCTACGAGCAGTACTTC. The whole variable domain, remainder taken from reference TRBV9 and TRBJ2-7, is DSGVTQTPKHLITATGQRVTLRCSPRSGDLSVYWYQQSLDQGLQFLIQYYNGEERAKGNILERFSAQQFPDLHSELNLSSLELGDSALYFCASSGTNSYEQYFGPGTRLTVT.

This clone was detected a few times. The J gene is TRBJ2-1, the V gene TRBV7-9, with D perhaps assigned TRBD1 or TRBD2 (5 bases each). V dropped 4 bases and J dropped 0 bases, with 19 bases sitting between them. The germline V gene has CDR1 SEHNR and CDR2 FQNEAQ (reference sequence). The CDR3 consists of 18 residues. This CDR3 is CASSSLVGTRSSYNEQFF. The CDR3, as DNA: TGTGCCAGCAGCTCCCTAGTGGGGACCAGAAGCTCCTACAATGAGCAGTTCTTC. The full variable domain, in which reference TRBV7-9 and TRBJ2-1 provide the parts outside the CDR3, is DTGVSQNPRHKITKRGQNVTFRCDPISEHNRLYWYRQTLGQGPEFLTYFQNEAQLEKSRLLSDRFSAERPKGSFSTLEIQRTEQGDSAMYLCASSSLVGTRSSYNEQFFGPGTRLTVL.

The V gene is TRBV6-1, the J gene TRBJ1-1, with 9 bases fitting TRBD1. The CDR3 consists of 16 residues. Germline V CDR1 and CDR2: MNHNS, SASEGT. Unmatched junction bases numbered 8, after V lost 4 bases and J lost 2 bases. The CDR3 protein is CASSVGQGTQNTEAFF. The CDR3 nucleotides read TGTGCCAGCAGTGTCGGACAGGGGACACAAAACACTGAAGCTTTCTTT.

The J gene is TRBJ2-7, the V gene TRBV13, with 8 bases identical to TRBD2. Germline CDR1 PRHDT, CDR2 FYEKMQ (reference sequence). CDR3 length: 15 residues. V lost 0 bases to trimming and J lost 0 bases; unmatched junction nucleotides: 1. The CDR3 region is CASSLGLAASYEQYF. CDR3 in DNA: TGTGCCAGCAGCTTAGGACTAGCGGCCTCCTACGAGCAGTACTTC. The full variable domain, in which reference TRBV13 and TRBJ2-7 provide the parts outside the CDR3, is AAGVIQSPRHLIKEKRETATLKCYPIPRHDTVYWYQQGPGQDPQFLISFYEKMQSDKGSIPDRFSAQQFSDYHSELNMSSLELGDSALYFCASSLGLAASYEQYFGPGTRLTVT.

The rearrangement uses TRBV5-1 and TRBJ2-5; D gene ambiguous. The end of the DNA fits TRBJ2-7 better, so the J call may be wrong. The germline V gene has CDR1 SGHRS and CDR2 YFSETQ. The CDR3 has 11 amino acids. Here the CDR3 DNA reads TGCGCCAGCAGCCACTCCTACGAGCAGTACTTC. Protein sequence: CASSHSYEQYF.

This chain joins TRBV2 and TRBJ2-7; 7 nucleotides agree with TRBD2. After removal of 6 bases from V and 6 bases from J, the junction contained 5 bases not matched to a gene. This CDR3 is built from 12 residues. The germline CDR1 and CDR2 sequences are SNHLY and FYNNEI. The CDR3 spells CASRPLAREQYF. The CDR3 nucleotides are TGTGCCAGCAGGCCACTAGCGCGCGAGCAGTACTTC.

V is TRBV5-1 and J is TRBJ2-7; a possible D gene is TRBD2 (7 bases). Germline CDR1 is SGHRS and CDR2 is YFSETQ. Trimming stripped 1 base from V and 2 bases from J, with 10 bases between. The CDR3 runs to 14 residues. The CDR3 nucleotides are TGCGCCAGCAGCTTGCGGGGGGCCCCCTACGAGCAGTACTTC. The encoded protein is CASSLRGAPYEQYF. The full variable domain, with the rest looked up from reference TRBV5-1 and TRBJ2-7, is KAGVTQTPRYLIKTRGQQVTLSCSPISGHRSVSWYQQTPGQGLQFLFEYFSETQRNKGNFPGRFSGRQFSNSRSEMNVSTLELGDSALYLCASSLRGAPYEQYFGPGTRLTVT.

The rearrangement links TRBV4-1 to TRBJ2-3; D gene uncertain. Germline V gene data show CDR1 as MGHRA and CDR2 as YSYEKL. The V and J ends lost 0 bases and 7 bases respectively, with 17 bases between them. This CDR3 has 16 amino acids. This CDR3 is CASSQDLGSLMNTQYF. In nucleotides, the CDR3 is TGCGCCAGCAGCCAAGATCTCGGCTCCCTTATGAATACGCAGTATTTT.

CDR3 sequence: CASSYSATGRQETQYF. CDR3 sequence (DNA): TGTGCCAGCAGTTACTCGGCGACAGGGCGGCAAGAGACCCAGTACTTC. This chain joins TRBV6-5 and TRBJ2-5; 7 nucleotides agree with TRBD1. The V and J ends lost 0 bases and 2 bases, in that order; junction bases with no gene match: 6. Germline V gene sequence: CDR1 MNHEY, CDR2 SVGAGI. The CDR3 covers 16 residues.

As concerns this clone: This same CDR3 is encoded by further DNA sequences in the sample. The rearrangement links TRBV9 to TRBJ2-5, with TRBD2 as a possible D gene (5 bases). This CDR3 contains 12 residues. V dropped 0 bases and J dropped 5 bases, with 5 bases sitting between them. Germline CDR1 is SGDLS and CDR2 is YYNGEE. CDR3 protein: CASSVGGETQYF. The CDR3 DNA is TGTGCCAGCAGCGTAGGAGGGGAGACCCAGTACTTC. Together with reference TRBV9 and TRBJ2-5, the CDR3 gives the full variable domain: DSGVTQTPKHLITATGQRVTLRCSPRSGDLSVYWYQQSLDQGLQFLIQYYNGEERAKGNILERFSAQQFPDLHSELNLSSLELGDSALYFCASSVGGETQYFGPGTRLLVL.

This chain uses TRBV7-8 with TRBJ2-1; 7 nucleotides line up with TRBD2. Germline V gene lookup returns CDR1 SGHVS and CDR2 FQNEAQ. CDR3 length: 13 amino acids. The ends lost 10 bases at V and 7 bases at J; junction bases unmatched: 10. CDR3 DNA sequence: TGTGCCACCACGCGGGAGTTGGAGAATGAGCAGTTCTTC. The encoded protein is CATTRELENEQFF.

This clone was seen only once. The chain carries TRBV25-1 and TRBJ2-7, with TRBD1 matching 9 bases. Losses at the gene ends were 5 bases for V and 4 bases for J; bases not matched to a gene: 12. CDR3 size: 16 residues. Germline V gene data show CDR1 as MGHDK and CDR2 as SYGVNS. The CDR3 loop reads CASSPTFPGTGYEQYF. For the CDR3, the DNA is TGTGCCAGCAGTCCCACCTTCCCAGGGACAGGGTACGAGCAGTACTTC.

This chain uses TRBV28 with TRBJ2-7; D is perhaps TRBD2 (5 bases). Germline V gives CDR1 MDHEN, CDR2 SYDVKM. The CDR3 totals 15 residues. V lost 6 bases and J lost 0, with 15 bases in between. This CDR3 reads CASRYERRSSYEQYF. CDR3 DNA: TGTGCCAGCAGATATGAGCGGAGGAGCTCCTACGAGCAGTACTTC. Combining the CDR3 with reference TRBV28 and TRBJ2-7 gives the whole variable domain DVKVTQSSRYLVKRTGEKVFLECVQDMDHENMFWYRQDPGLGLRLIYFSYDVKMKEKGDIPEGYSVSREKKERFSLILESASTNQTSMYLCASRYERRSSYEQYFGPGTRLTVT.

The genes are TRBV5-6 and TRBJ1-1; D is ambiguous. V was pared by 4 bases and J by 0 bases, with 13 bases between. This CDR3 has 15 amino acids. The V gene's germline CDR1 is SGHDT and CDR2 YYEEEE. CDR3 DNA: TGTGCCAGCAGCCACCTTGGCGGCATGAACACTGAAGCTTTCTTT. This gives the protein CASSHLGGMNTEAFF.